A selection of T cell receptor beta chains follows, all from one sample in a study of shared clonotypes between healthy human individuals. The table came from immunoSEQ multiplex PCR; TCRdb's copy has only in-frame clones and leaves some out. Of some 2,000,000 clones listed, under 97% are singletons. Source material: naive CD4+ T cells sorted from blood. Source of these receptors: a man younger than 35 in good health. Both conserved end residues are part of each CDR3. D genes are given only for firm matches. Expanded clones get a size class; other rows say once, few or many, or leave the size out.

CDR3 DNA,CDR3 protein,V gene,clone size,J gene,D gene
TGTGCCAGCTCAATCGGGGACAGGGCGTTAAATCAGCCCCAGCATTTT,CASSIGDRALNQPQHF,TRBV18,.,TRBJ1-5,TRBD1
TGTGCCAGCAGTTACCAAAGTCGGGGGCAGCCCCAGCATTTT,CASSYQSRGQPQHF,TRBV6-5,.,TRBJ1-5,.
TGTGCCAGCAGCTTAGTGGCCCTACTGGATTCTGGCTACACCTTC,CASSLVALLDSGYTF,TRBV7-2,.,TRBJ1-2,.
TGCGCCAGCAGCCAGAACAGGGGCACTGAAGCTTTCTTT,CASSQNRGTEAFF,TRBV5-1,.,TRBJ1-1,TRBD1
TGTGCCACCAGCAGAGTACAGAACACCGGGGAGCTGTTTTTT,CATSRVQNTGELFF,TRBV15,.,TRBJ2-2,.
TGTGCCAGCAGCTGGACTAGCCGGAGAAATGAGCAGTTCTTC,CASSWTSRRNEQFF,TRBV7-9,.,TRBJ2-1,TRBD2
TGTGCCAGTAGTATAGGGGACAGGGGATTCGATGAGCAGTTCTTC,CASSIGDRGFDEQFF,TRBV19,.,TRBJ2-1,TRBD1
TGTGCCAGCAGCTTGGACGGGACAGTGGAGCCCCAGCATTTT,CASSLDGTVEPQHF,TRBV5-4,.,TRBJ1-5,TRBD1
TGCGCCAGCAGCTTGAGGGGCCTGGGAGAGACCCAGTACTTC,CASSLRGLGETQYF,TRBV5-1,once,TRBJ2-5,.
TGTGCCAGCAGCCCCCGGGCCACCTTAGGCAGTGAGCAGTACTTC,CASSPRATLGSEQYF,TRBV5-5,.,TRBJ2-7,.
TGTGCCTGGACCCGACAGGGAAGAACTGAAGCTTTCTTT,CAWTRQGRTEAFF,TRBV30,.,TRBJ1-1,TRBD1
TGCGCCAGCAGCCAAGAGTCAAGCACAGATACGCAGTATTTT,CASSQESSTDTQYF,TRBV4-3,.,TRBJ2-3,.
TGTGCCAGCAGTCGTGGGAGGGCCAGGGATACGCAGTATTTT,CASSRGRARDTQYF,TRBV6-5,.,TRBJ2-3,TRBD2
TGTGCCAGCAGCCCCGGGACCACCTACGAGCAGTACTTC,CASSPGTTYEQYF,TRBV5-4,.,TRBJ2-7,.
TGTGCCAGCAGCCCTGGAGGCCGGGATCAGCCCCAGCATTTT,CASSPGGRDQPQHF,TRBV7-9,.,TRBJ1-5,.
TGTGCTACCAAATCGGGTTCGGGGGCCAACGTCCTGACTTTC,CATKSGSGANVLTF,TRBV7-7,.,TRBJ2-6,.
TGTGCCAGCAGTACAGGGAGCTCCTACGAGCAGTACTTC,CASSTGSSYEQYF,TRBV6-1,.,TRBJ2-7,.
TGTGCCAGCAGCGTAGAATACTCTGGGGCCAACGTCCTGACTTTC,CASSVEYSGANVLTF,TRBV9,.,TRBJ2-6,.
TGTGCCAGCAGCTTCCCAGGACTTGCGAACGAGCAGTACTTC,CASSFPGLANEQYF,TRBV7-8,.,TRBJ2-7,.
TGTGCCAGCAGCTTAGAGGGGTCCTACAATGAGCAGTTCTTC,CASSLEGSYNEQFF,TRBV7-8,.,TRBJ2-1,.
TGTGCCTGGAGGGGGACTGCGACCTACGAGCAGTACTTC,CAWRGTATYEQYF,TRBV30,.,TRBJ2-7,.
TGTGCCAGCAAAGTAGCAGGACAATACGAGCAGTACTTC,CASKVAGQYEQYF,TRBV6-5,.,TRBJ2-7,.
TGCGCCAGCAGCGACCCGAGGATAGCGGGAGTACCCGGGGAGCTGTTTTTT,CASSDPRIAGVPGELFF,TRBV5-1,.,TRBJ2-2,TRBD2
TGTGCCAGCAGGTTCGCCGACAGGGTCAAGCAGTATTTT,CASRFADRVKQYF,TRBV28,.,TRBJ2-3,TRBD1
TGCGCCAGCAGATGGGACAGGGCCAGCTACGAGCAGTACTTC,CASRWDRASYEQYF,TRBV10-2,.,TRBJ2-7,TRBD1
TGTGCCAGCATGGAGCGTCTCACCGGGGAGCTGTTTTTT,CASMERLTGELFF,TRBV6-6,once,TRBJ2-2,.
TGTGCCAGTACCCCGGGACAGGGGTCCTACAATGAGCAGTTCTTC,CASTPGQGSYNEQFF,TRBV19,.,TRBJ2-1,TRBD1
TGTGCCTGGAGTGTACTAAGGACTAGCGGAACGAGCGATGAGCAGTTCTTC,CAWSVLRTSGTSDEQFF,TRBV30,.,TRBJ2-1,TRBD2
TGTGCTAGTGGTTTGCCCCCGGGGGGGCGGACCTCTTACAATGAGCAGTTCTTC,CASGLPPGGRTSYNEQFF,TRBV12-5,.,TRBJ2-1,TRBD2
TGTGCCAGCAGTTACGGGGGTTCTTTCTACGAGCAGTACTTC,CASSYGGSFYEQYF,TRBV6-5,.,TRBJ2-7,.
TGTGCCAGTAGTCGGGACACTAAGGGAACTAATGAAAAACTGTTTTTT,CASSRDTKGTNEKLFF,TRBV19,.,TRBJ1-4,.
TGCGCCAGCATACTAGCGGGGACTGGGGGAGATACGCAGTATTTT,CASILAGTGGDTQYF,TRBV10-1,.,TRBJ2-3,TRBD2
TGTGCCAGCAGCTTCGGACAGACCCCATCCAATGAGCAGTTCTTC,CASSFGQTPSNEQFF,TRBV5-4,.,TRBJ2-1,.
TGCGCCAGCGCTAGCGGGATTCTGACAGATACGCAGTATTTT,CASASGILTDTQYF,TRBV5-1,.,TRBJ2-3,TRBD2
TGTGCCAGCAGCCCTGACAGGCTCCAAGAGACCCAGTACTTC,CASSPDRLQETQYF,TRBV5-6,.,TRBJ2-5,.
TGTGCCAGCAGCTCGTACGGACTGGTCGGAGGCTACACCTTC,CASSSYGLVGGYTF,TRBV7-2,.,TRBJ1-2,.
TGTGCCAGCAGCTTACCGGGACAGGGGAATGAAGCTTTCTTT,CASSLPGQGNEAFF,TRBV5-8,.,TRBJ1-1,TRBD1
TGTGCCAGCAGCGTAGATCCCCAAGAGAGTACTGAAGCTTTCTTT,CASSVDPQESTEAFF,TRBV9,few,TRBJ1-1,.
TGTGCTAGTGGCCTTGGGACTAGCGGTCGTACAGATACGCAGTATTTT,CASGLGTSGRTDTQYF,TRBV12-5,.,TRBJ2-3,TRBD2
TGTGCCAGCAGTTACTCAGGACAGGGGGTTTGGGAGCAGTACTTC,CASSYSGQGVWEQYF,TRBV6-5,.,TRBJ2-7,TRBD1
TGTGCCAGCCGGGACAGGGGGTTCGACGAGCAGTACTTC,CASRDRGFDEQYF,TRBV19,.,TRBJ2-7,TRBD1